The present T cell receptor (beta chain) was sequenced within a study of blood T cell repertoires in COVID-19. Background on the study: Italy, Spain and the United States were the sources of the convalescent and acute COVID-19 samples.

Clones were sequenced by immunoSEQ multiplex PCR, and TCRdb holds only the in-frame ones, with some missing. The repertoire has more than 65,000 clones, approximately 89% of them found once; the top ten carry approximately 4.6%. The CDR3 is made up of 14 amino acids. Germline loops: CDR1 SQVTM, CDR2 ANQGSEA. The V gene end was trimmed by 6 bases and the J gene end by 0 bases; junction bases not matched to a gene: 4. This TCR came from a man older than 75 with acute or convalescent COVID-19. This rearrangement joins TRBV29-1 to TRBJ2-2, with 7 nucleotides matching TRBD1. Sequenced material: peripheral blood. DNA of the CDR3: TGCAGCGTACAGGGGCCTGCGAACACCGGGGAGCTGTTTTTT. Encoded protein: CSVQGPANTGELFF.